A single sample is the source of the 13 T cell receptor beta chains below, sequenced in a study of neoadjuvant anti-PD-1 for oral cavity cancer (dated by TCRdb to about 2021). The time point label of this sample denotes: after neoadjuvant nivolumab, at surgical resection. Libraries were constructed by the immunoSEQ multiplex PCR assay. The table comes from immuneACCESS by way of TCRdb, which keeps in-frame sequences with V and J called. Part of the clones is missing from these tables; in studies checked, under half for an unresolved V gene and the rest for unknown reasons. The sample contains 24,000 or so clones, about 26% of them found a single time. Roughly 15% of the sample is held by the ten biggest clonotypes. The material was tumor tissue, obtained after nivolumab (anti-PD-1) treatment. These receptors came from a person aged 35-79 years with oral cavity squamous cell carcinoma.

The rearrangement links TRBV11-2 to TRBJ2-1; 7 positions agree with TRBD2. CDR3 length: 15 residues. Germline-derived CDR1 and CDR2 are SGHAT and FQNNGV. Trimming took 5 bases from V and 7 from J; bases not matched to a gene: 11. The CDR3 bases are TGTGCCAGCAGCCCTCTCGGGGTAGCGGGTAATGAGCAGTTCTTC. This codes for CASSPLGVAGNEQFF.

V gene TRBV11-1 combines with J gene TRBJ2-3, with TRBD2 as a possible D gene (5 bases). Germline-derived CDR1 and CDR2 are SGHAT and FQDESV (reference sequence). The CDR3 contains 16 residues. Trimming cost V 1 base and J 1 base, with 12 bases left between them. The CDR3 DNA follows: TGTGCCAGCAGCTTAGTCCCGGGGTTGGGCACAGATACGCAGTATTTT. It codes for CASSLVPGLGTDTQYF.

This rearrangement joins TRBV7-2 to TRBJ1-6; TRBD1 matches 9 bases. Per germline, CDR1 SGHTA and CDR2 FQGNSA. J gave up 10 bases and V 1 base, and 5 bases lay outside the gene matches. The CDR3 consists of 15 residues. CDR3 DNA: TGTGCCAGCAGCTTAGGTGACAGGGGGACCTCACCCCTCCACTTT. Its translation is CASSLGDRGTSPLHF.

V usage is TRBV7-8 and J usage is TRBJ1-3, with 7 bases matching TRBD1. The J segment lost 0 bases and the V segment lost 1 base, leaving 6 bases of the junction unmatched. Germline V gene sequence: CDR1 SGHVS, CDR2 FQNEAQ. The CDR3 has 17 residues. The CDR3 nucleotides read TGTGCCAGCAGCTTAGAAGGGACAGCCAACTCTGGAAACACCATATATTTT. The encoded protein is CASSLEGTANSGNTIYF.

This clone has only one observation. The V and J genes are TRBV29-1 and TRBJ2-1; possibly TRBD2 for D (6 bases). Trimming took off 2 bases at V and 2 bases at J, with 10 bases between the two ends. From germline, CDR1 is SQVTM and CDR2 ANQGSEA. This CDR3 has 14 amino acids. The chain's CDR3 is CSVEIAVAYNEQFF. As DNA, the CDR3 is TGCAGCGTTGAAATAGCGGTGGCCTACAATGAGCAGTTCTTC.

This clone has more than one count but fewer than ten. The V gene is TRBV28, the J gene TRBJ1-2, with D hard to call. V was cut by 6 bases and J by 4 bases, with 9 bases left in between. Germline loops: CDR1 MDHEN, CDR2 SYDVKM. The CDR3 contains 12 residues. The CDR3 sequence: CASSIRAYGYTF. CDR3 DNA sequence: TGTGCCAGCAGCATCCGTGCCTATGGCTACACCTTC.

The V gene is TRBV30, the J gene TRBJ1-2; tentative D call: TRBD1 (5 bases). CDR3 length equals 14 residues. The germline CDR1 and CDR2 sequences are GTSNPN and SVGIG (reference sequence). Trimming took 2 bases from V and 5 from J, leaving 15 bases between them. The CDR3 is CAWSKVGRGYGYTF. CDR3 sequence (DNA): TGTGCCTGGAGTAAGGTGGGGAGGGGATATGGCTACACCTTC.

The V call is TRBV29-1, the J call TRBJ2-4; possibly TRBD1 for D (6 bases). The germline CDR1 and CDR2 sequences are SQVTM and ANQGSEA. The ends were cut back, 7 bases at V and 0 bases at J, with 13 bases in the middle. The CDR3 length is 14 residues. CDR3 in amino acids: CSARGVLAKNIQYF. The DNA for the CDR3 is TGCAGCGCCAGGGGAGTGTTAGCCAAAAACATTCAGTACTTC.

This clone showed up just a few times. This chain joins TRBV28 and TRBJ2-5, with D perhaps TRBD1 (6 bases). Trimming removed 4 bases from V and 5 bases from J, with 11 bases in between. Germline loops: CDR1 MDHEN, CDR2 SYDVKM. The CDR3 loop spans 13 amino acids. CDR3 loop: CASSSQGVETQYF. CDR3 bases: TGTGCCAGCAGTTCACAGGGAGTGGAGACCCAGTACTTC.

This clone has only a few counts. CDR3 bases: TGTGCCAGCAGCTTAGGAGGGGGCAGCGAGCAGTACTTC. Translation gives CASSLGGGSEQYF. The chain links TRBV7-2 to TRBJ2-7; 7 bases line up with TRBD1. The V gene end was trimmed by 1 base and the J gene end by 6 bases; junction bases not matched to a gene: 3. Germline V gives CDR1 SGHTA, CDR2 FQGNSA. CDR3 length equals 13 residues.

Relative to its sample, this clone is medium-sized. The chain carries TRBV30 and TRBJ1-2, with 7 bases identical to TRBD1. The germline V gene has CDR1 GTSNPN and CDR2 SVGIG (reference sequence). The CDR3 is 15 amino acids. Germline trimming cut 3 bases from V and 4 bases from J; bases unmatched to any gene: 11. The CDR3 DNA reads TGTGCCTGGAGCGGGATCACAGGGGAAAGCTATGGCTACACCTTC. Translation: CAWSGITGESYGYTF.

This clone was detected a few times. V gene TRBV11-2 combines with J gene TRBJ2-2, with D possibly matching TRBD1 (5 bases). The germline gives CDR1 SGHAT, CDR2 FQNNGV. Trimming took 5 bases from V and 6 from J, leaving 13 bases between them. The CDR3 spans 14 residues. CDR3 sequence (DNA): TGTGCCAGCAGCCGCAGGGCGTCGGCCGGGGAGCTGTTTTTT. Residues: CASSRRASAGELFF. The full variable domain, in which reference TRBV11-2 and TRBJ2-2 provide the parts outside the CDR3, is EAGVAQSPRYKIIEKRQSVAFWCNPISGHATLYWYQQILGQGPKLLIQFQNNGVVDDSQLPKDRFSAERLKGVDSTLKIQPAKLEDSAVYLCASSRRASAGELFFGEGSRLTVL.

This clone has only one observation. The rearrangement joins TRBV6-5 to TRBJ2-7; D gene uncertain. V gave up 7 bases and J gave up 0 bases, with 10 bases separating them. Germline V CDR1 and CDR2: MNHEY, SVGAGI. This CDR3 region has 13 residues. The chain's CDR3 is CASKPGSSYEQYF. CDR3 DNA sequence: TGTGCCAGCAAACCCGGGTCCTCCTACGAGCAGTACTTC.